These 18 T cell receptor beta chains were all obtained from the same sample, sequenced in a study of cytomegalovirus exposure and HLA in healthy donors. Primers included in the PCR were 60 Vbeta and 13 Jbeta primers. Some clones are missing from TCRdb's copy, which holds only in-frame ones; the method was immunoSEQ multiplex PCR. This table holds around 170,000 clones, 80% found once. The sample was PBMCs. These receptors were collected from a man aged 35 to 55 in good health and CMV-seronegative.

The rearrangement uses TRBV27 and TRBJ1-2; possibly TRBD1 for D (6 bases). V lost 3 bases and J 5 bases, leaving 16 bases between the germline ends. CDR1 MNHEY and CDR2 SMNVEV come from the germline V gene (reference sequence). This CDR3 has 15 amino acids. CDR3 protein: CASSFHTGTSYGYTF. The CDR3 bases are TGTGCCAGCAGTTTTCACACCGGGACAAGTTATGGCTACACCTTC.

J is TRBJ2-7 and V is TRBV18; perhaps TRBD2 as D (6 bases). Germline V gene lookup returns CDR1 KGHSH and CDR2 LQKENI. The CDR3 is 14 residues long. V was trimmed by 3 bases and J by 7 bases, leaving 16 bases between them. The CDR3 loop reads CASSPYRGGEEQYF. The CDR3 bases are TGTGCCAGCTCACCCTACCGCGGCGGGGAAGAGCAGTACTTC. The whole variable domain, remainder taken from reference TRBV18 and TRBJ2-7, is NAGVMQNPRHLVRRRGQEARLRCSPMKGHSHVYWYRQLPEEGLKFMVYLQKENIIDESGMPKERFSAEFPKEGPSILRIQQVVRGDSAAYFCASSPYRGGEEQYFGPGTRLTVT.

On this clone: Germline and junction disagree at one end, which may indicate a read error. DNA of the CDR3: TGTGCCAGCAGCTTCCCTAGCGGGATAGGAACCGGGGAGCCGTTTTTT. The encoded protein is CASSFPSGIGTGEPFF. This rearrangement joins TRBV7-9 to TRBJ2-2; 9 bases agree with TRBD2. Per the germline V gene, CDR1 is SEHNR and CDR2 is FQNEAQ (reference sequence). This CDR3 has 16 amino acids.

This sequence joins TRBV7-8 and TRBJ1-2; the D is unclear. The CDR3 has 14 residues. Trimming cost V 1 base and J 2 bases, with 8 bases left between them. The germline CDR1 and CDR2 sequences are SGHVS and FQNEAQ. The DNA for the CDR3 is TGTGCCAGCAGCTTAGTTGAGGGAAACTATGGCTACACCTTC. This sequence encodes CASSLVEGNYGYTF.

This clone was counted between two and nine times. The rearrangement joins TRBV7-8 to TRBJ2-3; 12 bases match TRBD2. The trim removed 4 bases at V and 6 bases at J, leaving 8 bases unmatched. The CDR3 covers 16 residues. CDR1 and CDR2 (germline): SGHVS, FQNEAQ. Here the CDR3 reads CASSSLAGGARDTQYF. CDR3 in DNA: TGTGCCAGCAGCTCTCTAGCGGGAGGGGCCAGGGATACGCAGTATTTT.

The chain uses TRBV5-1 and TRBJ2-5, with TRBD2 as a possible D gene (6 bases). V lost 5 bases and J lost 3, with 14 bases in between. There are 14 residues in the CDR3. Germline CDR1 SGHRS, CDR2 YFSETQ. CDR3 region: CASRDRAGKETQYF. In DNA form, the CDR3 reads TGCGCCAGCAGAGACCGGGCGGGAAAAGAGACCCAGTACTTC.

V is TRBV9 and J is TRBJ1-1, with 7 bases aligning to TRBD1. The CDR3 contains 16 residues. CDR1 and CDR2 (germline): SGDLS, YYNGEE. The junction had 11 bases not matched to a gene; V was cut back by 3 bases and J by 3 bases. The CDR3 nucleotides read TGTGCCAGCAGCGGGGGAAACAGGGGTAAAGACACTGAAGCTTTCTTT. Its translation is CASSGGNRGKDTEAFF.

This rearrangement joins TRBV7-2 to TRBJ2-5, with TRBD1 identical over 8 bases. Germline trimming cut 6 bases from V and 5 bases from J; bases unmatched to any gene: 11. The V gene's germline CDR1 is SGHTA and CDR2 FQGNSA. This CDR3 spans 15 amino acids. CDR3 bases: TGTGCCAGCAGGCACCTTTGGACAGGGACTGAGACCCAGTACTTC. It encodes CASRHLWTGTETQYF.

The J gene is TRBJ1-1, the V gene TRBV11-3; 7 nucleotides align to TRBD1. This CDR3 is built from 14 residues. With V trimmed by 5 bases and J by 3 bases, 6 bases remained unmatched. The V gene's germline CDR1 is SGHNT and CDR2 YENEEA. CDR3 protein: CASSPRGRDTEAFF. The CDR3, as DNA: TGTGCCAGCAGCCCTAGGGGGCGGGACACTGAAGCTTTCTTT.

This chain connects TRBV5-8 to TRBJ1-5, with 12 bases lining up with TRBD1. The CDR3 runs to 18 residues. Trimming at V came to 4 bases and at J to 2 bases, leaving 10 bases not matched to a gene. Per the germline V gene, CDR1 is SGHTS and CDR2 is YDEGEE. The CDR3 region is CASSRDGTGGWRNQPQHF. The CDR3, as DNA: TGTGCCAGCAGCCGGGATGGGACAGGGGGCTGGCGCAATCAGCCCCAGCATTTT.

The J gene is TRBJ1-6, the V gene TRBV10-3; the match to TRBD1 covers 12 bases. The ends lost 6 bases at V and 7 bases at J; junction bases unmatched: 13. From germline, CDR1 is ENHRY and CDR2 SYGVKD. The CDR3 loop spans 18 amino acids. CDR3 sequence: CAIRTGTGGVGENSPLHF. The CDR3 region has the DNA TGTGCCATCAGAACCGGGACAGGGGGCGTAGGGGAAAATTCACCCCTCCACTTT.

As to this clone: Compared with germline, one end of the junction differs, possibly owing to a read error. The chain combines TRBV4-1 with TRBJ1-6; D possibly corresponds to TRBD1 (5 bases). Germline CDR1 reads MGHRA; CDR2 reads YSYEKL. The length of the CDR3 is 17 residues. For the CDR3, the DNA is TGCGCCAGCAGCCAAGGACCAGACAGAACCTACAATTCACCCCTCCACTTT. It translates to CASSQGPDRTYNSPLHF.

V and J are TRBV4-1 and TRBJ1-2; D is possibly TRBD1 (6 bases). Looked up from germline, CDR1 is MGHRA and CDR2 is YSYEKL. V was trimmed by 2 bases and J by 4 bases, leaving 17 bases between them. This CDR3 spans 16 amino acids. The DNA for the CDR3 is TGCGCCAGCAGCCAACATAGGACAGTGGATTCCTATGGCTACACCTTC. It codes for CASSQHRTVDSYGYTF.

This chain connects TRBV7-8 to TRBJ2-6; TRBD1 aligns across 9 bases. Trimming removed 5 bases from V and 2 bases from J; junction bases left unmatched: 7. CDR1 SGHVS and CDR2 FQNEAQ come from the germline V gene. The CDR3 consists of 17 residues. CDR3 bases: TGTGCCAGCAGCCAAACCGGGACAGGGACTGGGGCCAACGTCCTGACTTTC. Translation: CASSQTGTGTGANVLTF.

The chain links TRBV28 to TRBJ1-6; 9 bases match TRBD1. The CDR3 contains 18 residues. Trimming removed 5 bases from V and 7 bases from J; junction bases left unmatched: 15. Germline CDR1 and CDR2: MDHEN and SYDVKM. CDR3 loop: CASSQSGTGPIGNSPLHF. CDR3 bases: TGTGCCAGCAGTCAATCCGGGACAGGGCCGATCGGGAATTCACCCCTCCACTTT. Combining the CDR3 with reference TRBV28 and TRBJ1-6 gives the whole variable domain DVKVTQSSRYLVKRTGEKVFLECVQDMDHENMFWYRQDPGLGLRLIYFSYDVKMKEKGDIPEGYSVSREKKERFSLILESASTNQTSMYLCASSQSGTGPIGNSPLHFGNGTRLTVT.

This rearrangement joins TRBV6-6 to TRBJ1-3; D is possibly TRBD1 (5 bases). V was trimmed by 4 bases and J by 4 bases, leaving 11 bases between them. The CDR3 is 14 amino acids. CDR1 is MNHNY, CDR2 SVGAGI, per germline (reference sequence). The CDR3 region is CASSSWGGGNTIYF. The CDR3 region has the DNA TGTGCCAGCAGTTCCTGGGGGGGAGGAAACACCATATATTTT.

The chain carries TRBV7-9 and TRBJ1-6; 7 nucleotides line up with TRBD1. The junction had 7 bases not matched to a gene; V was cut back by 0 bases and J by 8 bases. This CDR3 has 16 amino acids. Per the germline V gene, CDR1 is SEHNR and CDR2 is FQNEAQ (reference sequence). The CDR3 reads CASSLASGTAYSPLHF. CDR3 DNA: TGTGCCAGCAGCTTAGCCTCCGGGACAGCATATTCACCCCTCCACTTT. Together with reference TRBV7-9 and TRBJ1-6, the CDR3 gives the full variable domain: DTGVSQNPRHKITKRGQNVTFRCDPISEHNRLYWYRQTLGQGPEFLTYFQNEAQLEKSRLLSDRFSAERPKGSFSTLEIQRTEQGDSAMYLCASSLASGTAYSPLHFGNGTRLTVT.

This sequence joins TRBV7-9 and TRBJ1-3, with D uncertain. The CDR3 is 16 residues long. Looked up from germline, CDR1 is SEHNR and CDR2 is FQNEAQ (reference sequence). The V and J ends lost 1 base and 0 bases respectively, with 10 bases between them. The CDR3 protein is CASSLEGRSSGNTIYF. CDR3 DNA sequence: TGTGCCAGCAGCTTAGAAGGTCGGAGCTCTGGAAACACCATATATTTT.